Listed below are T cell receptor beta chains from one sample, sequenced in a study of cytomegalovirus exposure and HLA in healthy donors. TCRdb's table, derived via immunoSEQ multiplex PCR, lists solely in-frame clones and lacks some. The sample consists of 150,000 to 200,000 clones, approximately 80% of them appearing once. Input material: PBMCs. The origin of the receptors is a young man in good health and CMV-seropositive. Each CDR3 is given with its conserved first and last residue. A D gene is named only where the DNA matches it firmly. The size field is filled for only some rows; it gives once, few, many or a size class.

V,J,length,D,size,CDR3,DNA
TRBV7-6,TRBJ2-7,15,TRBD2,-,CASSLASGRAYEQYF,TGTGCCAGCAGCTTAGCTAGCGGGAGGGCCTACGAGCAGTACTTC
TRBV19,TRBJ1-5,14,TRBD1,-,CASSQTGGQQPQHF,TGTGCCAGTAGCCAAACAGGGGGCCAGCAGCCCCAGCATTTT
TRBV27,TRBJ2-7,14,TRBD2,-,CASSLTSGPYEQYF,TGTGCCAGCAGTTTAACTAGCGGGCCCTACGAGCAGTACTTC
TRBV9,TRBJ2-7,16,TRBD2,-,CASSPWPSGDLVTEYF,TGTGCCAGCAGCCCGTGGCCTAGCGGGGACCTCGTTACGGAGTACTTC
TRBV6-6,TRBJ2-5,14,TRBD2,-,CASTRGWGGETQYF,TGTGCCAGCACCCGAGGGTGGGGAGGGGAGACCCAGTACTTC
TRBV7-9,TRBJ1-2,14,TRBD1,-,CASSLGQGPYGYTF,TGTGCCAGCAGCTTAGGACAGGGCCCCTATGGCTACACCTTC
TRBV19,TRBJ1-1,13,-,-,CASSHGGSTEAFF,TGTGCCAGTAGTCACGGGGGGTCCACTGAAGCTTTCTTT
TRBV11-3,TRBJ2-3,16,TRBD2,-,CASSLFLAGVTDTQYF,TGTGCCAGCAGCTTGTTCCTAGCGGGGGTCACAGATACGCAGTATTTT
TRBV7-2,TRBJ2-7,16,TRBD1,once,CASSYSGTASSYEQYF,TGTGCCAGCAGTTACTCCGGGACAGCTAGCTCCTACGAGCAGTACTTC
TRBV4-2,TRBJ2-7,12,-,-,CASSQDYYEQYF,TGTGCCAGCAGCCAAGACTACTACGAGCAGTACTTC
TRBV10-1,TRBJ1-2,15,-,-,CASSESRWSNYGYTF,TGCGCCAGCAGTGAGTCGAGGTGGTCCAACTATGGCTACACCTTC
TRBV9,TRBJ1-1,14,-,-,CASNLGRVDTEAFF,TGTGCCAGCAATCTGGGGAGGGTGGACACTGAAGCTTTCTTT
TRBV7-2,TRBJ2-2,18,TRBD2,-,CASSPHGVREVNTGELFF,TGTGCCAGCAGTCCCCACGGGGTCCGGGAGGTGAACACCGGGGAGCTGTTTTTT
TRBV27,TRBJ2-1,16,-,-,CASSAAGTVSYNEQFF,TGTGCCAGCAGCGCGGCCGGGACTGTATCCTACAATGAGCAGTTCTTC
TRBV5-4,TRBJ2-7,16,-,-,CASSLNGRGPSYEQYF,TGTGCCAGCAGCTTGAACGGGCGGGGACCCTCCTACGAGCAGTACTTC
TRBV5-1,TRBJ2-3,17,TRBD2,-,CASSPTSGRAVTDTQYF,TGCGCCAGCAGCCCTACTAGCGGGAGGGCCGTCACAGATACGCAGTATTTT
TRBV21-1,TRBJ1-6,16,-,-,CASLNGGSSYNSPLHF,TGTGCCTCCCTGAACGGGGGGAGCTCCTATAATTCACCCCTCCACTTT
TRBV4-1,TRBJ1-2,13,-,-,CASSPRGTFGYTF,TGCGCCAGCAGCCCTAGGGGAACATTTGGCTACACCTTC
TRBV5-6,TRBJ1-2,16,-,-,CASSLSGGEGFYGYTF,TGTGCCAGCAGCTTGAGCGGGGGCGAGGGATTCTATGGCTACACCTTC
TRBV27,TRBJ2-1,15,TRBD2,-,CASSLGTSFPTKQFF,TGTGCCAGCAGTTTAGGGACTAGCTTCCCGACAAAGCAGTTCTTC
TRBV7-9,TRBJ1-2,13,-,-,CASSFDRWEGYTF,TGTGCCAGCAGCTTTGATCGCTGGGAGGGCTACACCTTC
TRBV9,TRBJ2-1,15,-,-,CASSVEGGVYNEQFF,TGTGCCAGCAGCGTGGAAGGGGGGGTCTACAATGAGCAGTTCTTC
TRBV2,TRBJ2-1,12,-,-,CASKGGAIGQFF,TGTGCCAGCAAGGGAGGTGCAATCGGGCAGTTCTTC
TRBV5-6,TRBJ1-1,16,-,few,CASSSGGRGVNTEAFF,TGTGCCAGCAGCTCGGGGGGCCGGGGAGTGAACACTGAAGCTTTCTTT
TRBV10-2,TRBJ2-5,13,TRBD2,-,CASGVAGQETQYF,TGCGCCAGTGGGGTAGCGGGACAAGAGACCCAGTACTTC
TRBV18,TRBJ2-7,16,TRBD1,-,CASSPHGQGWSYEQYF,TGTGCCAGCTCACCACACGGACAGGGCTGGTCCTACGAGCAGTACTTC
TRBV6-6,TRBJ1-4,15,-,-,CASTQRVRDFEKLFF,TGTGCCAGCACCCAAAGGGTCAGGGATTTTGAAAAACTGTTTTTT
TRBV5-1,TRBJ1-2,13,TRBD1,-,CASSLAGGDGYTF,TGCGCCAGCAGCTTGGCAGGGGGCGATGGCTACACCTTC
TRBV7-9,TRBJ1-2,14,TRBD1,-,CASSLGQVSYGYTF,TGTGCCAGCAGCTTGGGACAGGTCTCCTATGGCTACACCTTC
TRBV28,TRBJ2-5,14,TRBD2,-,CAIRPAGGRETQYF,TGTGCCATCCGGCCAGCGGGGGGCCGGGAGACCCAGTACTTC
TRBV28,TRBJ1-5,15,TRBD1,-,CASSPPGQFNQPQHF,TGTGCCAGCAGTCCCCCGGGACAGTTCAATCAGCCCCAGCATTTT
TRBV4-2,TRBJ2-1,15,TRBD2,-,CASSQNLGGYNEQFF,TGTGCCAGCAGCCAAAACTTGGGGGGGTACAATGAGCAGTTCTTC
TRBV5-4,TRBJ2-3,13,-,-,CASSLELTDTQYF,TGTGCCAGCAGCTTGGAACTCACAGATACGCAGTATTTT
TRBV4-2,TRBJ2-5,16,TRBD2,-,CASSQDDLAGEETQYF,TGTGCCAGCAGCCAAGATGATCTAGCGGGAGAAGAGACCCAGTACTTC
TRBV11-2,TRBJ2-5,15,TRBD2,-,CASSRPGLAAETQYF,TGTGCCAGCAGCCGCCCGGGACTAGCGGCTGAGACCCAGTACTTC
TRBV6-6,TRBJ1-1,15,-,-,CASSYSANMNTEAFF,TGTGCCAGCAGTTACTCGGCAAACATGAACACTGAAGCTTTCTTT
TRBV7-9,TRBJ2-1,12,-,once,CASSLRTGEQFF,TGTGCCAGCAGCCTAAGGACTGGTGAGCAGTTCTTC
TRBV28,TRBJ2-3,14,-,once,CASSRTQIGDTQYF,TGTGCCAGCAGTAGGACTCAAATCGGGGATACGCAGTATTTT